This TCR beta chain was documented in a study of blood T cell repertoires in COVID-19 (dated by TCRdb to the early 2020s). A note on the overall study: Collaborator samples came from the United States, Italy and Spain and covered acute and convalescent phases of COVID-19. The repertoires were released in a freely available public database intended as a resource for research on the immune response to SARS-CoV-2. HLA class I and class II types, where available, came from metadata supplied by the sample provider rather than from assay-based typing. The sample metadata nearly always contained a de-identified subject ID, COVID-19 status, age in years and sex. The material from the prospective study consisted of cDNA or gDNA derived from T cells, B-cell-depleted T cells, or PBMCs. The dataset comprised deeply sampled blood TCRbeta repertoires from subjects exposed to, actively infected with, or recovered from COVID-19. Samples came from the ongoing ImmuneRACE study (first 160 participants) plus 1,254 subjects from 6 global collaborators. General conclusions and limits of the study: How much clinical and demographic metadata was included differed by source and by participant, and the metadata was provided uncurated.

A remark on this clone: It lacks a known antigen. No base quality values were provided; no much bigger clone lies one nucleotide off.

TCRbeta CDR3 regions were amplified from genomic DNA by means of the immunoSEQ Assay, a bias-controlled multiplex PCR. From the authors' description of their analysis: The number of nucleated cells in each sample was estimated from the amplification of reference gene primers within the assay. To quantify the absolute abundance of each unique TCRbeta CDR3 rearrangement, sequence reads were collapsed and filtered. For each sample, productive Simpson clonality was calculated by taking the square root of Simpson's diversity index across productive rearrangements. TCRdb holds this immuneACCESS table with in-frame rearrangements only. Some clones are missing; in checked studies, unresolved V genes explain under half, and the rest has no known cause. D and trimming were read from the DNA, whereas the V and J calls and clone size are those reported in that table. The sample yields 200,000 or so clones; around 84% were counted once. Clones ranked in the top ten supply approximately 6% of the sample.

V lost 1 base and J lost 4 bases, and the count of bases not matched to a germline gene is 11. CDR1 and CDR2 were assigned from the germline V gene as SGDLS and YYNGEE. Including the terminal cysteine and phenylalanine, the CDR3 comprises 18 residues. CDR3 DNA is the only sequence kept; it has 54 bases, read in frame from the first base. Collaborating institutions collected whole blood in K2EDTA tubes following their own protocols. For TCRbeta analysis, collaborator samples were shipped as frozen whole blood, as isolated PBMCs, or as DNA extracted from either sample type. The sequence derives from a man older than 75 with acute or convalescent COVID-19. The chain was built from TRBV9 and TRBJ2-2, with 9 bases matching TRBD2. The sample comprised peripheral blood. The CDR3 corresponds to CASSVTPSAGGGTGELFF. The DNA sequence is TGTGCCAGCAGCGTAACCCCCTCAGCGGGGGGAGGCACCGGGGAGCTGTTTTTT.